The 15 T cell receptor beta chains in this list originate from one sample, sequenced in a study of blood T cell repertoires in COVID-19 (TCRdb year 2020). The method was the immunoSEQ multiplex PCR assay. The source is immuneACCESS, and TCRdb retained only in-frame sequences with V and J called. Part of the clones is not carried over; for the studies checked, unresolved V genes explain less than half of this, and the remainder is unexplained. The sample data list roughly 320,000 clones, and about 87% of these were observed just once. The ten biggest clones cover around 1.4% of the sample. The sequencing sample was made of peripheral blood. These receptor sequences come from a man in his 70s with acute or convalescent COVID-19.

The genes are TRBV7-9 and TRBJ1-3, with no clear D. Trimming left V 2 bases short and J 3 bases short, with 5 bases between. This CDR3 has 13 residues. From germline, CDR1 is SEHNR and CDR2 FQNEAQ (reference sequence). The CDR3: CASSLTVGNTIYF. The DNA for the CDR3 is TGTGCCAGCAGCTTAACTGTTGGAAACACCATATATTTT.

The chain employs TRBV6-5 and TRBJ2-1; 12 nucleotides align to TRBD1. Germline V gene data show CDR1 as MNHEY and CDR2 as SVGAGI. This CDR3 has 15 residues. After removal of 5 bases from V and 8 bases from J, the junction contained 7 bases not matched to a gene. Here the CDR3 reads CASSQSGTGGDEQFF. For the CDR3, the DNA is TGTGCCAGCAGTCAATCCGGGACAGGGGGCGATGAGCAGTTCTTC.

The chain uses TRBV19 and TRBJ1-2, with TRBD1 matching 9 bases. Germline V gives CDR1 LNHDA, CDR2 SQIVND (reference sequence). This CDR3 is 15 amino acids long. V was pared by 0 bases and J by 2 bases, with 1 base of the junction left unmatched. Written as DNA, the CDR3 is TGTGCCAGTAGTATAGATGGGACAGGGAACTATGGCTACACCTTC. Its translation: CASSIDGTGNYGYTF.

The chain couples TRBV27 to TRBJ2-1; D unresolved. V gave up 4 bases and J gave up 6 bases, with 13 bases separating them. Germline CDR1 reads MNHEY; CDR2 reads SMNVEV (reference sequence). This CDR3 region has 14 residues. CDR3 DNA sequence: TGTGCCAGCAGTTCACCACGAAATAGCAATGAGCAGTTCTTC. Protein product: CASSSPRNSNEQFF.

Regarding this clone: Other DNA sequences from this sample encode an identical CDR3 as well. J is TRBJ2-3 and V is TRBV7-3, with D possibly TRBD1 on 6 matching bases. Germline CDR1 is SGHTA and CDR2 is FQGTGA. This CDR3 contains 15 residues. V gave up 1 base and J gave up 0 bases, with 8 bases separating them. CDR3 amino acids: CASSLNTGSTDTQYF. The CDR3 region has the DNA TGTGCCAGCAGCTTAAACACAGGGAGCACAGATACGCAGTATTTT. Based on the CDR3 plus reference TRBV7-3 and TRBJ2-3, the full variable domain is GAGVSQTPSNKVTEKGKYVELRCDPISGHTALYWYRQSLGQGPEFLIYFQGTGAADDSGLPNDRFFAVRPEGSVSTLKIQRTERGDSAVYLCASSLNTGSTDTQYFGPGTRLTVL.

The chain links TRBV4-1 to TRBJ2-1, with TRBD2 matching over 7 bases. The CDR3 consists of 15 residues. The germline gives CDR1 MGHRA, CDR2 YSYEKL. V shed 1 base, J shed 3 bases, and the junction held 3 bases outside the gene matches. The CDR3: CASSQGLADYNEQFF. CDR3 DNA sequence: TGCGCCAGCAGCCAAGGGCTAGCGGACTACAATGAGCAGTTCTTC.

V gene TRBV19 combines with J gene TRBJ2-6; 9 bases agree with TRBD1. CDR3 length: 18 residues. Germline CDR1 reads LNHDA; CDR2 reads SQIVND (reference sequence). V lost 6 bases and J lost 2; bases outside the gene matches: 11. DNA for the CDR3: TGTGCCAGTAGGTCTCTCGGACAGGGGACCGCTGGGGCCAACGTCCTGACTTTC. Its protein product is CASRSLGQGTAGANVLTF.

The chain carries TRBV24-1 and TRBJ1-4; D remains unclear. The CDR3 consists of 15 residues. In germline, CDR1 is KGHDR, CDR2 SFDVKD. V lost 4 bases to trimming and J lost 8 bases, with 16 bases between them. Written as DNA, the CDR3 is TGTGCCACCAGTGAATCCGGGATCGTGGGAGAAAAACTGTTTTTT. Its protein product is CATSESGIVGEKLFF.

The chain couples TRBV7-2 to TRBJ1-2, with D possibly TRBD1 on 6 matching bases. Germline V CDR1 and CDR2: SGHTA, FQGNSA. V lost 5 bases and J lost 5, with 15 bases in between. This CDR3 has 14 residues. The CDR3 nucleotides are TGTGCCAGCAGCCCTGGTCCAGGGGATTATGGCTACACCTTC. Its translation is CASSPGPGDYGYTF.

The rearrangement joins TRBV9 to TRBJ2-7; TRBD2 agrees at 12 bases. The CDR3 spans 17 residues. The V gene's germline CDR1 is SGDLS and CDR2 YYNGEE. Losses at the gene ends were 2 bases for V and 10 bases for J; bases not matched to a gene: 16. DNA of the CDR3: TGTGCCAGCAGCGTCGGACCTAGCGGGGGGGCCCGGGTTCATCAGTACTTC. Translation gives CASSVGPSGGARVHQYF.

CDR3 protein: CAISEVIEETQYF. The CDR3 bases are TGTGCCATCAGTGAGGTCATTGAAGAGACCCAGTACTTC. The chain couples TRBV10-3 to TRBJ2-5, with no clear D. Deletions cut 2 bases from V and 3 bases from J, with 7 bases between. Germline V gene data show CDR1 as ENHRY and CDR2 as SYGVKD. The CDR3 is made up of 13 amino acids.

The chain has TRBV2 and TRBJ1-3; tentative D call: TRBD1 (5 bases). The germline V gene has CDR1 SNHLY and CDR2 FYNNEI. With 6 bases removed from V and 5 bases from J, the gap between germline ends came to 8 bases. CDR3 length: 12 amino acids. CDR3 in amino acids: CASSGQRNTIYF. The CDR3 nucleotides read TGTGCCAGCAGCGGACAAAGAAACACCATATATTTT.

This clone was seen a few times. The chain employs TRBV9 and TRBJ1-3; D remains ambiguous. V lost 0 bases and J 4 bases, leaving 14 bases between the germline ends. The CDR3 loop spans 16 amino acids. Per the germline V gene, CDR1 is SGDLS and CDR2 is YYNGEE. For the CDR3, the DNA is TGTGCCAGCAGCGTAGCTGGAAAGGCGGCGGGAAACACCATATATTTT. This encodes CASSVAGKAAGNTIYF.

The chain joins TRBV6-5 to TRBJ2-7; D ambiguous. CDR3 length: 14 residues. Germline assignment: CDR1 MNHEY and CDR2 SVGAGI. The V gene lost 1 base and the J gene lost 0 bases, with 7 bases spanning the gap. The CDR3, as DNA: TGTGCCAGCAGTTACTACGGCGGCTCCTACGAGCAGTACTTC. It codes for CASSYYGGSYEQYF.

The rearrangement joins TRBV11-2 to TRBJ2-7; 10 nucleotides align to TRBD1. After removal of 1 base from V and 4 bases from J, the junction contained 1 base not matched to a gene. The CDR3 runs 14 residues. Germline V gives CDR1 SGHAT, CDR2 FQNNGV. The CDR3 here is CASSLGQGAYEQYF. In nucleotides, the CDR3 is TGTGCCAGCAGCTTAGGACAGGGGGCTTACGAGCAGTACTTC.